The 20 T cell receptor beta chains below were found in one sample sequenced in a study of blood T cell repertoires in COVID-19. The data were produced by immunoSEQ multiplex PCR, yet TCRdb's version contains in-frame clones alone and is incomplete. The data contain under 85,000 clones, roughly 85% of them singletons. The specimen sequenced was peripheral blood. The origin of the receptors is a woman older than 75 with active or convalescent COVID-19.

This chain uses TRBV24-1 with TRBJ2-3; D may be TRBD1 (6 bases). This CDR3 has 16 residues. V lost 2 bases, J lost 6 bases, and 17 bases lay in between. Germline V gene data show CDR1 as KGHDR and CDR2 as SFDVKD. The CDR3 region has the DNA TGTGCCACCAGTGATTCGGCAGGGGCGGGTTTCGATACGCAGTATTTT. Amino acid sequence: CATSDSAGAGFDTQYF.

This clone was counted once. The V and J genes are TRBV6-2 or TRBV6-3 and TRBJ2-7; no clear D. Germline CDR1 and CDR2: MNHEY and SVGEGT. The CDR3 length is 14 residues. V was shortened by 2 bases and J by 2 bases, with 10 bases between the two germline ends. CDR3 sequence: CASSYTAVTYEQYF. As DNA, the CDR3 is TGTGCCAGCAGTTACACGGCGGTTACCTACGAGCAGTACTTC.

The chain has TRBV7-9 and TRBJ2-7; D remains ambiguous. The V end lost 5 bases, the J end lost 6 bases, and 11 bases lay between the germline ends. CDR1 and CDR2 from the germline V gene are SEHNR and FQNEAQ (reference sequence). This CDR3 contains 12 residues. The CDR3: CASSRDSGEQYF. The CDR3 bases are TGTGCCAGCAGCAGAGACTCGGGCGAGCAGTACTTC.

The chain uses TRBV15 and TRBJ2-4, with 11 positions matching TRBD2. The CDR3 is 15 residues long. Germline V gives CDR1 LNHNV, CDR2 YYDKDF (reference sequence). V lost 3 bases to trimming and J lost 7 bases; unmatched junction nucleotides: 5. The CDR3 DNA sequence: TGTGCCACCAGCAGCCTAGCGGGGGGCCCGAACATTCAGTACTTC. Protein product: CATSSLAGGPNIQYF.

The chain combines TRBV6-4 with TRBJ2-3; perhaps TRBD1 as D (5 bases). The germline V gene encodes CDR1 MRHNA and CDR2 SNTAGT. V dropped 0 bases and J dropped 4 bases, with 8 bases sitting between them. The CDR3 covers 14 residues. The CDR3 loop reads CASSDSPGPDTQYF. CDR3 coding DNA: TGTGCCAGCAGTGACTCGCCAGGGCCAGATACGCAGTATTTT.

The chain is built from TRBV12-3 or TRBV12-4 and TRBJ1-2; D is unresolved. V lost 4 bases and J lost 2, with 8 bases in between. The CDR3 extends over 13 amino acids. CDR3 loop: CASSSSDNYGYTF. CDR3 nucleotide sequence: TGTGCCAGCAGTTCGAGCGACAACTATGGCTACACCTTC.

This chain links TRBV5-1 with TRBJ2-7; a possible D gene is TRBD2 (6 bases). Germline lookup yields CDR1 SGHRS and CDR2 YFSETQ. Trimming took 7 bases from V and 2 from J, leaving 13 bases between them. The CDR3 runs to 13 residues. In nucleotides, the CDR3 is TGCGCCAGCGGGAGTAGCGGTCCCTACGAGCAGTACTTC. Translation: CASGSSGPYEQYF.

Turning to this clone: Other DNA sequences in the sample encode the same CDR3. The V gene is TRBV5-6, the J gene TRBJ1-2, with 8 bases aligning to TRBD1. Germline V gene data show CDR1 as SGHDT and CDR2 as YYEEEE. The CDR3 runs to 14 residues. Unmatched junction bases numbered 7, after V lost 4 bases and J lost 5 bases. In DNA form, the CDR3 reads TGTGCCAGCAGCCCCGGGGACAGGAATTATGGCTACACCTTC. This gives the protein CASSPGDRNYGYTF.

The genes are TRBV19 and TRBJ1-6, with 9 bases matching TRBD1. The V gene's germline CDR1 is LNHDA and CDR2 SQIVND (reference sequence). This CDR3 contains 14 residues. The ends lost 3 bases at V and 10 bases at J; junction bases unmatched: 4. CDR3 nucleotide sequence: TGTGCCAGTAGTATCGGGACAGGGTTATCACCCCTCCACTTT. It yields the protein CASSIGTGLSPLHF.

This clone was observed once. The CDR3 bases are TGCGCCAGCAGCTTAGGTTCAGGGACTGAAGCTTTCTTT. Its translation is CASSLGSGTEAFF. V and J are TRBV5-1 and TRBJ1-1; D perhaps matches TRBD1 (5 bases). The germline V gene encodes CDR1 SGHRS and CDR2 YFSETQ. The CDR3 is 13 residues long. V shed 2 bases and J shed 5 bases, with 10 bases lying between them.

This clone appeared a single time. This chain connects TRBV6-2 or TRBV6-3 to TRBJ1-6; 7 nucleotides line up with TRBD1. This CDR3 region has 15 residues. Trimming removed 2 bases from V and 6 bases from J; junction bases left unmatched: 4. Germline-derived CDR1 and CDR2 are MNHEY and SVGEGT. The CDR3 reads CASSYLTGRNSPLHF. Here the CDR3 DNA reads TGTGCCAGCAGTTACCTGACAGGGCGTAATTCACCCCTCCACTTT.

The genes are TRBV7-9 and TRBJ1-1; 9 positions match TRBD1. The CDR3 loop spans 13 amino acids. Germline-derived CDR1 and CDR2 are SEHNR and FQNEAQ (reference sequence). Trimming cost V 2 bases and J 8 bases; bases outside gene matches: 3. For the CDR3, the DNA is TGTGCCAGCAGCTTACACAGGGGGCCAGAAGCTTTCTTT. Protein product: CASSLHRGPEAFF. Combining the CDR3 with reference TRBV7-9 and TRBJ1-1 gives the whole variable domain DTGVSQNPRHKITKRGQNVTFRCDPISEHNRLYWYRQTLGQGPEFLTYFQNEAQLEKSRLLSDRFSAERPKGSFSTLEIQRTEQGDSAMYLCASSLHRGPEAFFGQGTRLTVV.

The chain couples TRBV30 to TRBJ1-5, with 8 bases fitting TRBD1. J was trimmed by 6 bases and V by 2 bases; bases with no gene match: 6. CDR1 and CDR2 from the germline V gene are GTSNPN and SVGIG (reference sequence). This CDR3 region has 14 residues. CDR3 in DNA: TGTGCCTGGAGTCGCAGGGACAGGATTCAGCCCCAGCATTTT. This codes for CAWSRRDRIQPQHF.

V usage is TRBV28 and J usage is TRBJ2-7; 8 positions agree with TRBD2. Germline loops: CDR1 MDHEN, CDR2 SYDVKM. CDR3 size: 14 residues. V shed 9 bases and J 1 base; nucleotides not matched to a gene: 8. CDR3 DNA: TGTGCCAGTAAGTTTAGCGGGGCATCCTACGAGCAGTACTTC. Translation gives CASKFSGASYEQYF.

The chain links TRBV5-1 to TRBJ1-2, with 8 bases matching TRBD1. CDR1 is SGHRS, CDR2 YFSETQ, per germline. J was trimmed by 8 bases and V by 0 bases; bases with no gene match: 9. CDR3 size: 15 residues. CDR3 region: CASSLEGQGARGYTF. The CDR3 nucleotides read TGCGCCAGCAGCTTGGAGGGCCAGGGGGCTCGGGGCTACACCTTC.

This clone was seen a handful of times. The rearrangement uses TRBV7-2 and TRBJ2-4; D is perhaps TRBD1 (5 bases). Germline V gene sequence: CDR1 SGHTA, CDR2 FQGNSA. Deletions cut 0 bases from V and 6 bases from J, with 6 bases between. This CDR3 has 13 residues. The CDR3 protein is CASSLAQGNIQYF. The CDR3 DNA follows: TGTGCCAGCAGCTTAGCGCAGGGAAACATTCAGTACTTC.

The V call is TRBV3-1 (or the pseudogene TRBV3-2), the J call TRBJ1-4; 9 bases map to TRBD1. Germline CDR1 is LGHDT and CDR2 is YNNKEL (reference sequence). Trimming cost V 4 bases and J 7 bases; bases outside gene matches: 7. The CDR3 totals 15 residues. This CDR3 is CASSLAGTGSEKLFF. The DNA for the CDR3 is TGTGCCAGCAGCCTAGCCGGGACAGGGTCTGAAAAACTGTTTTTT.

The genes are TRBV5-4 and TRBJ2-1; maybe TRBD2 (7 bases). The CDR3 runs to 15 residues. Germline loops: CDR1 SGHNT, CDR2 YYREEE (reference sequence). With 6 bases removed from V and 4 bases from J, the gap between germline ends came to 17 bases. CDR3 loop: CASTPGAGAYNEQFF. CDR3 nucleotides: TGTGCCAGCACCCCGGGGGCGGGGGCTTACAATGAGCAGTTCTTC.

This chain links TRBV7-2 with TRBJ1-5; D not resolved. The CDR3 is 13 amino acids. The germline V and J ends were trimmed by 1 base and 5 bases, with 6 bases remaining between them. Germline-derived CDR1 and CDR2 are SGHTA and FQGNSA. CDR3 sequence reads: CASSLGSYQPQHF. The CDR3 DNA is TGTGCCAGCAGCTTAGGGAGCTATCAGCCCCAGCATTTT.

The V and J genes are TRBV7-3 and TRBJ2-3, with 8 bases identical to TRBD2. Germline-derived CDR1 and CDR2 are SGHTA and FQGTGA. V shed 5 bases and J 4 bases; nucleotides not matched to a gene: 8. This CDR3 is built from 15 residues. The CDR3 spells CASSPQAGEADTQYF. CDR3 DNA sequence: TGTGCCAGCAGCCCCCAAGCGGGGGAAGCAGATACGCAGTATTTT. Using reference TRBV7-3 and TRBJ2-3 for the parts outside the CDR3, the full variable domain is GAGVSQTPSNKVTEKGKYVELRCDPISGHTALYWYRQSLGQGPEFLIYFQGTGAADDSGLPNDRFFAVRPEGSVSTLKIQRTERGDSAVYLCASSPQAGEADTQYFGPGTRLTVL.